This TCR beta chain emerged from a study of T cell responses to AZD1222 COVID-19 vaccine. Study conclusions and caveats: Of spike-specific TCRs, nearly half reportedly target regions left unmutated in variants.

Of note for this clone: Its antigen is still unknown.

The assay was immunoSEQ multiplex PCR, and TCRdb's table has in-frame clones only and misses some. Of approximately 150,000 clones listed, more than 85% are singletons. The V gene lost 1 base and the J gene lost 3 bases, with 6 bases spanning the gap. The CDR3 sequence is 13 residues long. Germline V CDR1 and CDR2: SGHTA, FQGNSA. The specimen comprised peripheral blood, sampled 28 days after the second AZD1222 dose. This sequence originates from an adult who received the AZD1222 COVID-19 vaccine. This chain connects TRBV7-2 to TRBJ1-1; no reliable D call. DNA of the CDR3: TGTGCCAGCAGCTTAGTTAGGGACACTGAAGCTTTCTTT. It encodes CASSLVRDTEAFF.